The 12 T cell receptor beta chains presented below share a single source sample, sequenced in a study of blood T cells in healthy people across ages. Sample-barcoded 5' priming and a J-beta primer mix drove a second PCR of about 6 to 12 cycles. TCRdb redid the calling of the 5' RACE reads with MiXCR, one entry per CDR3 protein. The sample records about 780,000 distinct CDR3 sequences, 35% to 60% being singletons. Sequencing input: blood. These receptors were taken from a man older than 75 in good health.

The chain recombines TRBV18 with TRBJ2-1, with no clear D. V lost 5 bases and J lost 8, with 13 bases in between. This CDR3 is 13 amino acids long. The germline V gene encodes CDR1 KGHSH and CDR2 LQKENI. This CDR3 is CASSELAIDEQFF. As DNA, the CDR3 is TGTGCCAGCTCAGAACTGGCGATAGATGAGCAGTTCTTC.

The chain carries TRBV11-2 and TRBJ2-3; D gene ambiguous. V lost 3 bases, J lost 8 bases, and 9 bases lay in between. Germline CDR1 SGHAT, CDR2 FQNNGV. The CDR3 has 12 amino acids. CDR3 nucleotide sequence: TGTGCCAGCAGCTTTGCCCCTGGTACGCAGTATTTT. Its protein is CASSFAPGTQYF.

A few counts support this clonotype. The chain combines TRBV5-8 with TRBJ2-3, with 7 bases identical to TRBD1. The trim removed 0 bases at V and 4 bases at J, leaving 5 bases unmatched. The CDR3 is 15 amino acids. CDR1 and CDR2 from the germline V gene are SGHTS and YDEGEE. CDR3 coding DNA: TGTGCCAGCAGCTTGGTGGGGACAGTTCCAGATACGCAGTATTTT. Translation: CASSLVGTVPDTQYF.

For the CDR3, the DNA is TGTGCCAGCAGCTTACCGACCAGGGCGCAATATTCCAATGAGCAGTTCTTC. Its protein is CASSLPTRAQYSNEQFF. The chain employs TRBV7-2 and TRBJ2-1, with a tentative D call TRBD1 (5 bases). Trimming removed 2 bases at V and 6 bases at J, with 20 bases between. CDR1 is SGHTA and CDR2 is FQGNSA in the germline V gene. CDR3 size: 17 residues.

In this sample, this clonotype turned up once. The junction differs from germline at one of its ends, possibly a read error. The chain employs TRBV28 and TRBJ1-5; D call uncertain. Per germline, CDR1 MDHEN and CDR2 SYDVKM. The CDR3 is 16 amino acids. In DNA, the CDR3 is TGTGCCAACAGTTTAAGTGGTAAGGATAGCAGTCAGCCCCAGCATTTT. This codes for CANSLSGKDSSQPQHF.

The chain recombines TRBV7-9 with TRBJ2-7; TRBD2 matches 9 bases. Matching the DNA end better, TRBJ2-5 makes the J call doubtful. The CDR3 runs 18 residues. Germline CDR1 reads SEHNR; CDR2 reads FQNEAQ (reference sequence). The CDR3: CASSLPKLSGSGKETQYF. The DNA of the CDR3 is TGTGCCAGCAGCTTACCTAAACTTAGCGGGAGTGGCAAAGAGACCCAGTACTTC.

This CDR3 is CAISQGLAGGIDEQFF. CDR3 nucleotide sequence: TGTGCCATCAGCCAAGGACTAGCGGGGGGTATAGATGAGCAGTTCTTC. The chain carries TRBV10-3 and TRBJ2-1; 14 positions match TRBD2. The V and J ends lost 6 bases and 8 bases, in that order; junction bases with no gene match: 9. Germline loops: CDR1 ENHRY, CDR2 SYGVKD. CDR3 length: 16 residues.

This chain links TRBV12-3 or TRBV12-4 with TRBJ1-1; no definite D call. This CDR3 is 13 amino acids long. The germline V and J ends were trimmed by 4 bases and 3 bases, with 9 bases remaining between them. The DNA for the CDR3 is TGTGCCAGCAGTTACGGACGGTACACTGAAGCTTTCTTT. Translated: CASSYGRYTEAFF.

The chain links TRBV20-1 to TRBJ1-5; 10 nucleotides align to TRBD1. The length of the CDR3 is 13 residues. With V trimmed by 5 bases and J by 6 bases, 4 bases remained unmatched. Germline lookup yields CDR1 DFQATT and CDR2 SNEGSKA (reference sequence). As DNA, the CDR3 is TGCAGTGCTGGAGGACAGGGGGGTCAGCCCCAGCATTTT. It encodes CSAGGQGGQPQHF.

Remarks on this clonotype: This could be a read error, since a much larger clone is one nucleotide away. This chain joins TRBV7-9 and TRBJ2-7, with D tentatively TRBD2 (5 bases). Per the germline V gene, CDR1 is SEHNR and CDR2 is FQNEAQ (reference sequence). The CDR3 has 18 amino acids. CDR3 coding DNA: TGTGTCAGCAGCTTAGCCCTCCTTTCCGAGACTAATCCCTACGAGCAGTACTTC. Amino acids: CVSSLALLSETNPYEQYF.

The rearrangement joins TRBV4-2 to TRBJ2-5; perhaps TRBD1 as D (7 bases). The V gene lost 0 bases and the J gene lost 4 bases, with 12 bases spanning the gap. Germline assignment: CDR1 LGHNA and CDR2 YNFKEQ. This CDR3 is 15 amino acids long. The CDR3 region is CASSQDPGGGETQYF. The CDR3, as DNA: TGTGCCAGCAGCCAAGATCCAGGGGGAGGAGAGACCCAGTACTTC.

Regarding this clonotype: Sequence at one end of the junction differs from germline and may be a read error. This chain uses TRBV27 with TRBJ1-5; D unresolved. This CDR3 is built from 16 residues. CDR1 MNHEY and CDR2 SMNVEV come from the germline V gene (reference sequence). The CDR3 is CACSLLGRPAQKPQHF. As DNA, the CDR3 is TGTGCCTGCAGTTTATTGGGTAGGCCGGCCCAGAAGCCCCAGCATTTT.